Shown below are 15 T cell receptor beta chains from a single sample sequenced in a study of T cell responses to AZD1222 COVID-19 vaccine. Sequenced by immunoSEQ multiplex PCR; TCRdb stores in-frame clones only, minus some. The data contain some 130,000 clones, roughly 90% of them seen just once; the ten biggest clones take up under 3.5%. Sequenced material: peripheral blood, taken on day 0 of AZD1222 vaccination. These receptors came from an adult in good health.

This sequence joins TRBV6-5 and TRBJ1-1; possible D gene TRBD1, 6 bases. Germline CDR1 MNHEY, CDR2 SVGAGI. The V and J ends lost 4 bases and 10 bases respectively, with 13 bases between them. CDR3 length equals 12 residues. This CDR3 reads CASSLGGGIAFF. The CDR3 region has the DNA TGTGCCAGCAGTTTAGGAGGGGGAATAGCTTTCTTT.

The rearrangement uses TRBV4-1 and TRBJ2-1; 8 positions match TRBD2. CDR1 is MGHRA and CDR2 is YSYEKL in the germline V gene. The ends lost 4 bases at V and 0 bases at J; junction bases unmatched: 20. The CDR3 is 21 amino acids. For the CDR3, the DNA is TGCGCCAGCAGCCCCAGGCCGGAGAGAGTAGCGGGACGAAACTCCTACAATGAGCAGTTCTTC. This gives the protein CASSPRPERVAGRNSYNEQFF.

This rearrangement joins TRBV5-4 to TRBJ2-1; no definite D call. The CDR3 has 14 amino acids. Trimming stripped 0 bases from V and 4 bases from J, with 8 bases between. CDR1 is SGHNT and CDR2 is YYREEE in the germline V gene (reference sequence). The CDR3 reads CASSLEAGYNEQFF. For the CDR3, the DNA is TGTGCCAGCAGCTTGGAGGCAGGATACAATGAGCAGTTCTTC.

This sequence joins TRBV19 and TRBJ1-6; a possible D gene is TRBD1 (5 bases). The germline V and J ends were trimmed by 1 base and 6 bases, with 10 bases remaining between them. There are 15 residues in the CDR3. Per the germline V gene, CDR1 is LNHDA and CDR2 is SQIVND (reference sequence). CDR3: CASSIGGTGNSPLHF. CDR3 DNA: TGTGCCAGTAGTATAGGAGGGACTGGTAATTCACCCCTCCACTTT.

V usage is TRBV10-2 and J usage is TRBJ2-7, with 7 bases fitting TRBD2. This CDR3 has 15 residues. V dropped 0 bases and J dropped 6; count of bases not matched to a gene: 8. From germline, CDR1 is WSHSY and CDR2 SAAADI. DNA of the CDR3: TGCGCCAGCAGTGAGTCTCTATTTAGGGAGGGCGAGCAGTACTTC. Protein: CASSESLFREGEQYF.

This chain uses TRBV6-5 with TRBJ2-7; no clear D gene. The V end lost 6 bases, the J end lost 2 bases, and 8 bases lay between the germline ends. This CDR3 is built from 12 residues. CDR1 is MNHEY, CDR2 SVGAGI, per germline. The CDR3 region is CASSAGTYEQYF. As DNA, the CDR3 is TGTGCCAGCAGCGCAGGCACCTACGAGCAGTACTTC.

The chain employs TRBV10-2 and TRBJ2-7; tentatively, D is TRBD1 or TRBD2 (5 bases each). V was pared by 7 bases and J by 7 bases, with 20 bases between. CDR3 length equals 14 residues. Germline lookup yields CDR1 WSHSY and CDR2 SAAADI. CDR3 DNA sequence: TGCGCCAGCACGCCGGGACCAGTGGTGGGGGAGCAGTACTTC. Encoded protein: CASTPGPVVGEQYF.

The chain links TRBV7-9 to TRBJ2-1; a weak D match, TRBD1 (5 bases). The CDR3 is made up of 14 amino acids. From germline, CDR1 is SEHNR and CDR2 FQNEAQ (reference sequence). V shed 4 bases and J shed 0 bases, with 7 bases lying between them. CDR3 coding DNA: TGTGCCAGCAGCTCGACAGTCTCCTACAATGAGCAGTTCTTC. This translates into CASSSTVSYNEQFF.

V usage is TRBV5-1 and J usage is TRBJ1-6; possible D gene TRBD1, 5 bases. The CDR3 is 16 residues long. Between the trimmed V and J ends, which lost 3 bases and 7 bases, there was a span of 17 bases. Germline CDR1 SGHRS, CDR2 YFSETQ. CDR3 sequence reads: CASSWRLRGENSPLHF. The DNA for the CDR3 is TGCGCCAGCAGCTGGCGGCTCCGGGGCGAAAATTCACCCCTCCACTTT.

In this sample, this clone turned up a few times. The chain employs TRBV7-2 and TRBJ1-2; D is perhaps TRBD1 (5 bases). Deletions cut 3 bases from V and 7 bases from J, with 18 bases between. Germline lookup yields CDR1 SGHTA and CDR2 FQGNSA. The CDR3 loop spans 15 amino acids. DNA for the CDR3: TGTGCCAGCAGCTTGGGACCCTCCCTCAATCCTGGCTACACCTTC. Protein sequence: CASSLGPSLNPGYTF.

The rearrangement links TRBV6-5 to TRBJ2-2; D gene ambiguous. V lost 7 bases to trimming and J lost 6 bases, with 12 bases between them. From germline, CDR1 is MNHEY and CDR2 SVGAGI. The CDR3 runs 13 residues. The CDR3 loop is CASTRTFSGELFF. The CDR3 DNA reads TGTGCCAGCACCCGGACCTTCTCCGGGGAGCTGTTTTTT.

J is TRBJ2-7 and V is TRBV12-5; TRBD2 might be the D (7 bases). There are 16 residues in the CDR3. V gave up 0 bases and J gave up 1 base, with 13 bases separating them. Germline V CDR1 and CDR2: LGHNT, FRNRAP. The CDR3 nucleotides read TGTGCTAGTGGTTTGGTACTAGGGGGAGGGTCCTACGAGCAGTACTTC. Its translation: CASGLVLGGGSYEQYF.

The chain combines TRBV6-5 with TRBJ1-1, with unresolved D. Germline CDR1 MNHEY, CDR2 SVGAGI. This CDR3 has 14 residues. V was shortened by 0 bases and J by 0 bases, with 5 bases between the two germline ends. The CDR3 DNA reads TGTGCCAGCAGTTACTCAGTGATGAACACTGAAGCTTTCTTT. This codes for CASSYSVMNTEAFF.

J is TRBJ2-1 and V is TRBV5-4; a possible D gene is TRBD1 (6 bases). Trimming took 8 bases from V and 0 from J, leaving 12 bases between them. This CDR3 has 14 amino acids. CDR1 and CDR2 (germline): SGHNT, YYREEE (reference sequence). The CDR3 DNA follows: TGTGCCAGTACCGACAGGAGCTCCTACAATGAGCAGTTCTTC. It translates to CASTDRSSYNEQFF.

The table lists this clone with a count of one. The chain links TRBV5-8 to TRBJ2-7, with D maybe TRBD1 (5 bases). CDR3 length: 13 amino acids. V was shortened by 2 bases and J by 4 bases, with 10 bases between the two germline ends. Germline V gives CDR1 SGHTS, CDR2 YDEGEE. The CDR3 DNA sequence: TGTGCCAGCAGCTTAGGCAGGGAATACGAGCAGTACTTC. Translating it yields CASSLGREYEQYF.